Below are 27 T cell receptor beta chains sequenced from a single sample in a study of neurological immune-mediated disorders. From the 5' RACE reads, TCRdb called clonotypes with MiXCR, one entry per CDR3 protein. The sample carries about 66,000 distinct CDR3 sequences, 3.9% recorded once. Sequenced sample: PBMCs. These receptors were collected from a man between 25 and 39 years old with multiple sclerosis.

CDR3 bases: TGTGCCAGCAGTTCGGACAGGGAATATAATTCACCCCTCCACTTT. Its protein is CASSSDREYNSPLHF. The V gene is TRBV6-5, the J gene TRBJ1-6; 8 nucleotides match TRBD1. CDR3 size: 15 residues. The J segment lost 4 bases and the V segment lost 4 bases, leaving 3 bases of the junction unmatched. The germline CDR1 and CDR2 sequences are MNHEY and SVGAGI.

This clonotype was detected many times. This sequence joins TRBV4-3 and TRBJ1-2, with a tentative D call TRBD1 (6 bases). Trimming took 4 bases from V and 1 from J, leaving 16 bases between them. Germline V gene sequence: CDR1 LGHNA, CDR2 YSLEER. The CDR3 has 16 residues. The CDR3 protein is CASSPHGGASNYGYTF. The CDR3 bases are TGCGCCAGCAGCCCGCATGGGGGGGCGAGTAACTATGGCTACACCTTC.

This clonotype was counted many times. The chain combines TRBV4-3 with TRBJ2-3, with 11 bases lining up with TRBD2. This CDR3 is 15 amino acids long. Unmatched junction bases numbered 5, after V lost 0 bases and J lost 9 bases. CDR1 LGHNA and CDR2 YSLEER come from the germline V gene. The chain's CDR3 is CASSQELAGAQTQYF. The CDR3 coding sequence is TGCGCCAGCAGCCAAGAACTAGCGGGGGCCCAGACGCAGTATTTT.

At least ten counts were recorded for this clonotype. The J gene is TRBJ2-3, the V gene TRBV5-1, with D possibly TRBD1 on 6 matching bases. The germline CDR1 and CDR2 sequences are SGHRS and YFSETQ. V was trimmed by 1 base and J by 2 bases, leaving 14 bases between them. The CDR3 is made up of 16 amino acids. CDR3 DNA: TGCGCCAGCAGCTTGAGGGGGTATCTGATCACAGATACGCAGTATTTT. Protein product: CASSLRGYLITDTQYF.

This clonotype has a count of ten or more. The chain uses TRBV27 and TRBJ1-2; D remains ambiguous. CDR1 and CDR2 from the germline V gene are MNHEY and SMNVEV (reference sequence). The CDR3 spans 14 residues. Trimming shortened V by 6 bases and J by 4 bases, and 15 bases separated the two germline ends. As DNA, the CDR3 is TGTGCCAGCAGCCCCCTCGGGAAGACCTATGGCTACACCTTC. This gives the protein CASSPLGKTYGYTF.

This clonotype was picked up many times. The rearrangement uses TRBV20-1 and TRBJ2-4, with a weak D call TRBD2 (6 bases). Germline loops: CDR1 DFQATT, CDR2 SNEGSKA (reference sequence). Trimming removed 6 bases from V and 0 bases from J, with 15 bases in between. CDR3 length: 15 amino acids. CDR3 nucleotide sequence: TGCAGTGCAGTAGAACCCGGGGGAGCCAAAAACATTCAGTACTTC. The encoded protein is CSAVEPGGAKNIQYF.

Ten or more counts support this clonotype. This chain uses TRBV11-2 with TRBJ2-3; TRBD2 is a possible D gene (6 bases). V was pared by 8 bases and J by 3 bases, with 21 bases between. This CDR3 spans 16 amino acids. Germline assignment: CDR1 SGHAT and CDR2 FQNNGV. This CDR3 is CASALNPAGTTDTQYF. Here the CDR3 DNA reads TGTGCCAGCGCACTTAATCCCGCGGGGACTACAGATACGCAGTATTTT.

At least ten counts were recorded for this clonotype. The chain couples TRBV5-1 to TRBJ2-3; D possibly matches TRBD1 or TRBD2 (6 bases each). V was cut by 4 bases and J by 5 bases, with 14 bases left in between. The length of the CDR3 is 14 residues. Germline V gives CDR1 SGHRS, CDR2 YFSETQ. CDR3 DNA sequence: TGCGCCAGCAGCGGAGGAGGGGGGCAAGATACGCAGTATTTT. It is translated as CASSGGGGQDTQYF.

This clonotype has at least ten counts. The chain links TRBV29-1 to TRBJ2-5; 8 bases match TRBD1. V lost 5 bases to trimming and J lost 4 bases; unmatched junction nucleotides: 12. CDR1 and CDR2 (germline): SQVTM, ANQGSEA. The length of the CDR3 is 15 residues. The DNA of the CDR3 is TGCAGCGTTTTGGCAGGGGGCTTGCCTGGAGAGACCCAGTACTTC. Translating it yields CSVLAGGLPGETQYF.

At least ten counts were recorded for this clonotype. The rearrangement joins TRBV12-3 or TRBV12-4 to TRBJ2-7, with TRBD1 matching over 10 bases. Trimming at V came to 3 bases and at J to 2 bases, leaving 7 bases not matched to a gene. The CDR3 is 16 residues long. The CDR3, as DNA: TGTGCCAGCAGTTTCACCCCGGGGACAGGGGCCTACGAGCAGTACTTC. Its protein product is CASSFTPGTGAYEQYF.

This clonotype was seen ten or more times. V and J are TRBV12-3 or TRBV12-4 and TRBJ1-5; weak D call: TRBD1 (5 bases). The CDR3 is 12 residues long. Trimming shortened V by 6 bases and J by 4 bases, and 7 bases separated the two germline ends. CDR3 in amino acids: CASRDSNQPQHF. The CDR3 coding sequence is TGTGCCAGCAGAGACAGTAATCAGCCCCAGCATTTT.

In its sample, this clonotype was seen many times. This chain joins TRBV7-2 and TRBJ1-1, with no clear D. The V gene's germline CDR1 is SGHTA and CDR2 FQGNSA. This CDR3 region has 13 residues. The V gene lost 5 bases and the J gene lost 0 bases, with 7 bases spanning the gap. The CDR3 loop is CASSQEMNTEAFF. As DNA, the CDR3 is TGTGCCAGCAGCCAAGAAATGAACACTGAAGCTTTCTTT.

Ten or more counts support this clonotype. The J gene is TRBJ2-3, the V gene TRBV5-1, with 7 nucleotides matching TRBD1. Germline V gene data show CDR1 as SGHRS and CDR2 as YFSETQ. The ends lost 6 bases at V and 7 bases at J; junction bases unmatched: 8. The CDR3 is 13 amino acids. The CDR3 region is CASTRDRGNTQYF. For the CDR3, the DNA is TGCGCCAGCACCCGGGACAGAGGGAATACGCAGTATTTT.

Many counts were recorded for this clonotype. The rearrangement joins TRBV6-6 to TRBJ1-4; D is undetermined. Germline lookup yields CDR1 MNHNY and CDR2 SVGAGI (reference sequence). Between the trimmed V and J ends, which lost 6 bases and 5 bases, there was a span of 4 bases. This CDR3 region has 11 residues. The CDR3 sequence is CASRRNEKLFF. The CDR3 nucleotides are TGTGCCAGCAGGAGAAATGAAAAACTGTTTTTT.

This clonotype was counted ten times or more. The J gene is TRBJ2-3, the V gene TRBV2, with 11 positions matching TRBD2. Germline-derived CDR1 and CDR2 are SNHLY and FYNNEI. With 0 bases clipped from V and 3 bases from J, the junction kept 2 bases outside the gene matches. The CDR3 contains 16 residues. CDR3 sequence (DNA): TGTGCCAGCAGTGAAGCGGCTAGCGGGGGGACAGATACGCAGTATTTT. Residues: CASSEAASGGTDTQYF.

Comment on this clonotype: Germline is not matched at one junction end, which may reflect a read error. The chain has TRBV27 and TRBJ1-5, with D perhaps TRBD1 (5 bases). The CDR3 length is 12 residues. Germline CDR1 reads MNHEY; CDR2 reads SMNVEV (reference sequence). The CDR3 sequence is CASSFFQGPQNF. The CDR3 DNA sequence: TGTGCCAGCAGTTTTTTTCAGGGACCCCAGAATTTT.

This clonotype showed up just a few times. This may stem from a read error, because a much larger clone lies one nucleotide away. The J gene is TRBJ2-5, the V gene TRBV20-1, with unresolved D. Germline V gene lookup returns CDR1 DFQATT and CDR2 SNEGSKA (reference sequence). The V and J ends lost 3 bases and 4 bases respectively, with 12 bases between them. The CDR3 spans 13 residues. The chain's CDR3 is CSARDTVGETQYF. The CDR3 DNA is TGCAGTGCTAGGGATACCGTAGGAGAGACCCAGTACTTC.

This clonotype was detected many times. This chain links TRBV27 with TRBJ1-1, with 8 bases matching TRBD1. Germline V CDR1 and CDR2: MNHEY, SMNVEV (reference sequence). V shed 5 bases, J shed 4 bases, and the junction held 6 bases outside the gene matches. This CDR3 spans 14 amino acids. The CDR3 DNA is TGTGCCAGCAGTACTAAACAGGGGGTCACTGAAGCTTTCTTT. Its protein is CASSTKQGVTEAFF.

This chain connects TRBV20-1 to TRBJ2-3; 7 nucleotides match TRBD2. The CDR3 runs 14 residues. V lost 6 bases, J lost 8 bases, and 14 bases stayed unmatched. Germline lookup yields CDR1 DFQATT and CDR2 SNEGSKA (reference sequence). CDR3 in DNA: TGCAGTGCCCAAAAAGCGGGGACCTACGGTACGCAGTATTTT. Translation: CSAQKAGTYGTQYF.

This clonotype occurred many times. The rearrangement links TRBV7-6 to TRBJ2-5, with unresolved D. CDR1 and CDR2 (germline): SGHVS, FNYEAQ. CDR3 length: 11 amino acids. The germline V and J ends were trimmed by 5 bases and 9 bases, with 10 bases remaining between them. The CDR3 sequence: CASSRTPPQYF. CDR3 sequence (DNA): TGTGCCAGCAGCAGAACACCGCCCCAGTACTTC.

The table lists this clonotype with many counts. The V call is TRBV20-1, the J call TRBJ2-5; 8 bases line up with TRBD2. V lost 3 bases to trimming and J lost 1 base; unmatched junction nucleotides: 16. There are 18 residues in the CDR3. Per germline, CDR1 DFQATT and CDR2 SNEGSKA (reference sequence). The CDR3 here is CSASPLLKRGLLQETQYF. In DNA, the CDR3 is TGCAGTGCTAGCCCCTTATTAAAGCGGGGGCTACTCCAAGAGACCCAGTACTTC.

In its sample, this clonotype was seen many times. CDR3 loop: CASSRGQGVLYGYTF. The CDR3 DNA reads TGTGCCAGCAGTAGGGGACAGGGGGTACTCTATGGCTACACCTTC. V gene TRBV27 combines with J gene TRBJ1-2, with 11 nucleotides matching TRBD1. Germline lookup yields CDR1 MNHEY and CDR2 SMNVEV (reference sequence). The junction had 6 bases not matched to a gene; V was cut back by 5 bases and J by 4 bases. The length of the CDR3 is 15 residues.

Turning to this clonotype: Given a much more abundant clone one base away, this may be a read error. This sequence joins TRBV7-9 and TRBJ2-7, with D uncertain. CDR3 length: 13 amino acids. Trimming removed 6 bases at V and 2 bases at J, with 11 bases between. CDR1 and CDR2 from the germline V gene are SEHNR and FQNEAQ (reference sequence). In nucleotides, the CDR3 is TGTGCCAGCAGTTTAACAAAAGCCTACGAGCAGTACTTC. Translation gives CASSLTKAYEQYF.

This clonotype was found many times. The chain is built from TRBV20-1 and TRBJ2-7; D remains unclear. Trimming pared 6 bases from V and 3 bases from J, leaving 6 bases between. Germline V gene sequence: CDR1 DFQATT, CDR2 SNEGSKA (reference sequence). The CDR3 covers 10 residues. CDR3 sequence reads: CSAAIYEQYF. The CDR3 region has the DNA TGCAGTGCGGCTATCTACGAGCAGTACTTC.

This clonotype was found many times. This chain connects TRBV18 to TRBJ1-2; 7 bases agree with TRBD1. Germline loops: CDR1 KGHSH, CDR2 LQKENI. CDR3 length: 13 amino acids. Unmatched junction bases numbered 2, after V lost 1 base and J lost 6 bases. The CDR3 bases are TGTGCCAGCTCACCACAGGGGGCTGATGGCTACACCTTC. It encodes CASSPQGADGYTF.

This clonotype was counted at least ten times. The chain employs TRBV24-1 and TRBJ1-1, with a weak D call TRBD1 (6 bases). The CDR3 length is 14 residues. The ends were cut back, 8 bases at V and 2 bases at J, with 14 bases in the middle. Germline loops: CDR1 KGHDR, CDR2 SFDVKD. CDR3 sequence reads: CATTRTESNTEAFF. In DNA form, the CDR3 reads TGTGCCACCACAAGGACAGAAAGCAACACTGAAGCTTTCTTT.

This clonotype was observed a few times. The gene calls are TRBV5-1 and TRBJ2-3; the D gene could be TRBD1 or TRBD2 (5 bases each). Looked up from germline, CDR1 is SGHRS and CDR2 is YFSETQ. The CDR3 runs 16 residues. With 4 bases removed from V and 1 base from J, the gap between germline ends came to 16 bases. The CDR3 bases are TGCGCCAGCAGCCTACGGGGCGGCGGCCGCACAGATACGCAGTATTTT. Encoded protein: CASSLRGGGRTDTQYF.